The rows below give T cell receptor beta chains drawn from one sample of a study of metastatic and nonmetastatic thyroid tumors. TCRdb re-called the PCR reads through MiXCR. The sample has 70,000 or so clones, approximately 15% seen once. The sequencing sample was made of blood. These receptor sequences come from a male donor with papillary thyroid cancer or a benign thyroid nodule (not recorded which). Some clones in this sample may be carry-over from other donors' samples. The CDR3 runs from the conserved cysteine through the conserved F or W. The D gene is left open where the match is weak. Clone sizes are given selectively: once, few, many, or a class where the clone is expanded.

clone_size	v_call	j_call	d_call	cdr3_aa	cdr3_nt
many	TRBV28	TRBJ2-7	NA	CASRYDVSSYEQYF	TGTGCCAGCAGGTATGACGTTTCTTCCTACGAGCAGTACTTC
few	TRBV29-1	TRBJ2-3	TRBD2	CSVAGTSGSPGDTRYF	TGCAGCGTTGCCGGGACTAGCGGGAGTCCGGGTGATACGCGGTATTTT
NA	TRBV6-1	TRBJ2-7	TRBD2	CASMTSGSYEQYF	TGTGCCAGCATGACTAGCGGATCCTACGAGCAGTACTTC
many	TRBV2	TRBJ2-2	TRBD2	CAISREGRLTGELFF	TGTGCCATCTCGCGGGAGGGCCGTCTCACCGGGGAGCTGTTTTTT
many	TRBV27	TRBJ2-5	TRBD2	CASSYHLGLAQETQYF	TGTGCCAGCAGCTACCACTTGGGACTAGCCCAAGAGACCCAGTACTTC
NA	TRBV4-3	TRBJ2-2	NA	CASSQDPGTLNTGELFF	TGCGCCAGCAGCCAAGATCCAGGGACTCTTAACACCGGGGAGCTGTTTTTT
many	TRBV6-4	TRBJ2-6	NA	CASSASPRTLHSGANVLTF	TGTGCCAGCAGTGCCTCCCCCCGGACTCTCCACTCTGGGGCCAACGTCCTGACTTTC
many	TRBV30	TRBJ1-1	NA	CAWRVGAEAFF	TGTGCCTGGAGGGTAGGGGCTGAAGCTTTCTTT
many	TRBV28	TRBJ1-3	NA	CASKDSSNSGNTIYF	TGTGCCAGCAAGGACAGCAGTAACTCTGGAAACACCATATATTTT
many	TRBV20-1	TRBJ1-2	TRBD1	CSATDRDWVLTF	TGCAGTGCTACAGACAGGGATTGGGTCCTGACCTTC
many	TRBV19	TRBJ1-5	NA	CASSIVGRSYSNQPQHF	TGTGCCAGTAGTATAGTTGGCAGGAGCTATAGCAATCAGCCCCAGCATTTT
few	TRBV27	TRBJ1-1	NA	CNSSLEGVGNTEAFF	TGTAACAGCAGTTTAGAGGGGGTGGGTAACACTGAAGCTTTCTTT
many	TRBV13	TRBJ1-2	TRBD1	CASSSPGTGNYGYTF	TGTGCCAGCAGCTCGCCTGGGACAGGGAACTATGGCTACACCTTC
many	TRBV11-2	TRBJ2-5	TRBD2	CASLNELAGQETQYF	TGTGCCAGCCTCAACGAACTAGCGGGACAAGAGACCCAGTACTTC
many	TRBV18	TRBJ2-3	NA	CASSQLEDTQYF	TGTGCCAGCTCACAACTCGAGGATACGCAGTATTTT
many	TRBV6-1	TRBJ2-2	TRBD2	CASRPGEGTGELFF	TGTGCCAGCCGGCCCGGGGAGGGCACCGGGGAGCTGTTTTTT
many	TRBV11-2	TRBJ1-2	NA	CASSGSGARDHGYTF	TGTGCCAGCAGCGGGTCAGGGGCGCGTGATCATGGCTACACCTTC
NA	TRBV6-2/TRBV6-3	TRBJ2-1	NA	CASSYSKGVPGEQFF	TGTGCCAGCAGTTACTCAAAAGGGGTCCCGGGTGAGCAGTTCTTC
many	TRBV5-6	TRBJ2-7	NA	CASSFQADRAYEQYF	TGTGCCAGCAGCTTTCAGGCCGACAGAGCCTACGAGCAGTACTTC
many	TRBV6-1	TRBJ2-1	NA	CASRALGEQFF	TGTGCCAGCAGAGCGTTGGGGGAGCAGTTCTTC
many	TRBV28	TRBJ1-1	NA	CASSLSQEVTEAFF	TGTGCCAGCAGTTTATCGCAGGAAGTGACTGAAGCTTTCTTT
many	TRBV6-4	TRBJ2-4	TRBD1	CASSENPLGTGENIQYF	TGTGCCAGCAGTGAAAACCCCCTCGGGACAGGGGAAAACATTCAGTACTTC
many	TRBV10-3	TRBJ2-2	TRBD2	CAISPEPGGLAGAGELFF	TGTGCCATCAGTCCTGAACCGGGTGGACTAGCGGGTGCCGGGGAGCTGTTTTTT
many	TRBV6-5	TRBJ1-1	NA	CASSYQSRRGNTEAFF	TGTGCCAGCAGTTACCAATCTAGACGCGGAAACACTGAAGCTTTCTTT
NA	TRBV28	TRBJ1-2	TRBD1	CASSSNRDRGKYGYTF	TGTGCCAGCAGTTCCAACCGGGACAGGGGGAAATATGGCTACACCTTC